This T cell receptor (beta chain) originates from a study of siplizumab effects on memory and regulatory T cells. Study observations and caveats: Only a minority of proliferating CD4+ or CD8+ clones had an assignable naive or memory phenotype, with roughly 75-95% lacking one. Tregs that proliferated in siplizumab cultures did not have their suppressive function confirmed. Siplizumab, the agent tested, significantly reduced alloreactive sequences traceable to unstimulated CD4+ memory cells.

From germline, CDR1 is SNHLY and CDR2 FYNNEI. V was pared by 10 bases and J by 0 bases, with 6 bases between. The CDR3 is 11 amino acids. Sequencing was performed with immunoSEQ multiplex PCR; in TCRdb, only in-frame clones are kept and a portion is missing. This sample carries roughly 82,000 clones, approximately 88% of them seen once, and the ten largest clones take 1.5%. This clone has just a few counts. Antigen unknown. Source material: Tregs sorted from blood. The V gene is TRBV2, the J gene TRBJ1-2; no reliable D call. The clonotype was recovered from a human donor in good health. CDR3 in amino acids: CATAPNYGYTF. The DNA for the CDR3 is TGTGCCACGGCGCCTAACTATGGCTACACCTTC.